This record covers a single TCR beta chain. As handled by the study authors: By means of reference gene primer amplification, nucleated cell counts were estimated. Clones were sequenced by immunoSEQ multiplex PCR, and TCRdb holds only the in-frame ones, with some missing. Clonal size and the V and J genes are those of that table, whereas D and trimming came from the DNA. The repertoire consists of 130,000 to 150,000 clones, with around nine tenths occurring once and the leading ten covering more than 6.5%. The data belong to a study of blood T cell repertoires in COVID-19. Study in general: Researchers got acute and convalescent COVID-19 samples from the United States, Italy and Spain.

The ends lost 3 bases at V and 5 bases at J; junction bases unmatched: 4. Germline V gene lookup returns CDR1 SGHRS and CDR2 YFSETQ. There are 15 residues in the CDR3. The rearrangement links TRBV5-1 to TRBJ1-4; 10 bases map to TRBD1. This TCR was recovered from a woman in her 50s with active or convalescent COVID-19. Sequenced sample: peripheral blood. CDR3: CASSSGTGVNEKLFF. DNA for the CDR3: TGCGCCAGCAGCTCCGGGACAGGGGTAAATGAAAAACTGTTTTTT.